These 25 T cell receptor beta chains were sequenced from one sample in a study of T-cell memory formation after mild COVID-19. TCRdb passed the 5' RACE reads through MiXCR, listing each CDR3 protein once. This table holds just over 200,000 distinct CDR3 sequences, around 9.5% found once. The source material was PBMCs or a T cell subset sorted from them (not recorded which). These receptors all come from a man younger than 30 who had mild COVID-19 (a few samples of this study predate the infection). Cell type and time point are not known.

V gene TRBV3-1 combines with J gene TRBJ2-7, with TRBD1 identical over 8 bases. Germline-derived CDR1 and CDR2 are LGHDT and YNNKEL (reference sequence). The CDR3 spans 16 residues. V trimming: 1 base; J trimming: 2 bases; junction bases outside the gene matches: 7. CDR3 residues: CASSQGDRGKPYEQYF. The CDR3 DNA follows: TGTGCCAGCAGCCAAGGTGACAGGGGAAAACCCTACGAGCAGTACTTC.

The chain couples TRBV6-6 to TRBJ2-6; maybe TRBD1 (7 bases). CDR1 and CDR2 from the germline V gene are MNHNY and SVGAGI (reference sequence). V was clipped by 6 bases and J by 0 bases, with 24 bases between them. The CDR3 sequence is 20 residues long. The CDR3 protein is CASRYKRQGLAFSGANVLTF. CDR3 bases: TGTGCCAGCAGATACAAACGACAGGGACTCGCTTTCTCTGGGGCCAACGTCCTGACTTTC.

The J gene is TRBJ2-3, the V gene TRBV6-4, with 11 nucleotides matching TRBD2. The V and J ends lost 5 bases and 5 bases, in that order; junction bases with no gene match: 3. Germline CDR1 and CDR2: MRHNA and SNTAGT. CDR3 length equals 14 residues. The CDR3 is CASSTGLAGDTQYF. The CDR3 DNA reads TGTGCCAGCAGTACCGGACTAGCGGGAGATACGCAGTATTTT.

The chain recombines TRBV9 with TRBJ1-2, with D possibly matching TRBD1 (5 bases). Per the germline V gene, CDR1 is SGDLS and CDR2 is YYNGEE. Trimming removed 0 bases at V and 0 bases at J, with 9 bases between. This CDR3 contains 15 residues. CDR3 nucleotide sequence: TGTGCCAGCAGCGTAGAATGGGGCACTAACTATGGCTACACCTTC. It translates to CASSVEWGTNYGYTF.

The genes are TRBV9 and TRBJ2-7; the match to TRBD1 covers 10 bases. Germline-derived CDR1 and CDR2 are SGDLS and YYNGEE. The V segment lost 3 bases and the J segment 3 bases; nucleotides outside the gene matches: 3. The CDR3 is 14 residues long. This chain's CDR3 is CASSGTGGNYEQYF. The CDR3 DNA sequence: TGTGCCAGCAGCGGGACAGGGGGAAACTACGAGCAGTACTTC.

This clonotype was counted at least ten times. The chain has TRBV30 and TRBJ1-2; 10 bases are a match to TRBD1. The CDR3 extends over 13 amino acids. CDR1 is GTSNPN, CDR2 SVGIG, per germline (reference sequence). V was pared by 3 bases and J by 8 bases, with 6 bases of the junction left unmatched. The CDR3: CAWSAGQGGGYTF. CDR3 nucleotides: TGTGCCTGGAGCGCCGGACAGGGGGGAGGCTACACCTTC.

The gene calls are TRBV21-1 and TRBJ2-5; the table's TRBD1 call for D was not verified on the DNA. TRBV21-1 is noted as a pseudogene. CDR3 size: 17 residues. DNA for the CDR3: TGTGCCAGCAGCAAAGTATCGGGACAGGCGTCCCAAGAGACCCAGTACTTC. Translation gives CASSKVSGQASQETQYF.

This clonotype showed up many times. This chain joins TRBV7-8 and TRBJ2-2, with TRBD1 matching 7 bases. J gave up 0 bases and V 5 bases, and 6 bases lay outside the gene matches. CDR3 length equals 16 residues. Germline loops: CDR1 SGHVS, CDR2 FQNEAQ. DNA for the CDR3: TGTGCCAGCAGCCCTCGGGACAGTTCGAACACCGGGGAGCTGTTTTTT. Translated, it gives CASSPRDSSNTGELFF.

This clonotype appeared a few times. The chain combines TRBV5-1 with TRBJ1-4; no reliable D call. The germline gives CDR1 SGHRS, CDR2 YFSETQ. This CDR3 contains 14 residues. The ends were cut back, 4 bases at V and 6 bases at J, with 13 bases in the middle. CDR3: CASSNPGAYEKLFF. Written as DNA, the CDR3 is TGCGCCAGCAGCAACCCAGGAGCGTATGAAAAACTGTTTTTT. Complete variable domain (other parts from reference TRBV5-1 and TRBJ1-4): KAGVTQTPRYLIKTRGQQVTLSCSPISGHRSVSWYQQTPGQGLQFLFEYFSETQRNKGNFPGRFSGRQFSNSRSEMNVSTLELGDSALYLCASSNPGAYEKLFFGSGTQLSVL.

The table lists this clonotype with many counts. The chain has TRBV5-1 and TRBJ2-2; D unclear. The V and J ends lost 0 bases and 0 bases respectively, with 6 bases between them. The CDR3 is made up of 15 amino acids. CDR1 is SGHRS and CDR2 is YFSETQ in the germline V gene. CDR3: CASSLVLSNTGELFF. The CDR3 bases are TGCGCCAGCAGCTTGGTACTGTCGAACACCGGGGAGCTGTTTTTT.

This clonotype was picked up a small number of times. The rearrangement uses TRBV9 and TRBJ2-5, with TRBD2 identical over 9 bases. In germline, CDR1 is SGDLS, CDR2 YYNGEE. This CDR3 comprises 15 residues. J lost 2 bases, V lost 2 bases, and 4 bases had no gene match. Written as DNA, the CDR3 is TGTGCCAGCAGCGTTAGCGGGGGCCAACAAGAGACCCAGTACTTC. The encoded protein is CASSVSGGQQETQYF.

In its sample, this clonotype was seen a few times. The chain combines TRBV5-1 with TRBJ2-1, with TRBD2 identical over 9 bases. The V gene's germline CDR1 is SGHRS and CDR2 YFSETQ. J was trimmed by 0 bases and V by 5 bases; bases with no gene match: 9. The CDR3 has 17 residues. In DNA, the CDR3 is TGCGCCAGCAGTCGAGAAGCGGGGGGCCCCTCCTACAATGAGCAGTTCTTC. Amino acids: CASSREAGGPSYNEQFF.

This clonotype was seen only a few times. The chain has TRBV7-2 and TRBJ1-6; no reliable D call. This CDR3 comprises 15 residues. Trimming pared 5 bases from V and 2 bases from J, leaving 10 bases between. Germline assignment: CDR1 SGHTA and CDR2 FQGNSA. Here the CDR3 DNA reads TGTGCCAGCAGCGGCGGCGGTCCCTATAATTCACCCCTCCACTTT. This sequence encodes CASSGGGPYNSPLHF.

There are a few counts of this clonotype. The V and J genes are TRBV6-5 and TRBJ1-3; no clear D gene. This CDR3 has 16 amino acids. With 6 bases removed from V and 0 bases from J, the gap between germline ends came to 15 bases. The germline CDR1 and CDR2 sequences are MNHEY and SVGAGI. DNA of the CDR3: TGTGCCAGCAGGCAATCCCTAACAGTCTCTGGAAACACCATATATTTT. This codes for CASRQSLTVSGNTIYF.

This clonotype was recorded a few times. The rearrangement joins TRBV28 to TRBJ2-5; 10 bases line up with TRBD2. The CDR3 length is 15 residues. The V gene's germline CDR1 is MDHEN and CDR2 SYDVKM. V shed 2 bases, J shed 5 bases, and the junction held 5 bases outside the gene matches. Here the CDR3 reads CASSLRLAGVETQYF. The DNA for the CDR3 is TGTGCCAGCAGTTTAAGGCTAGCGGGGGTTGAGACCCAGTACTTC.

The V gene is TRBV5-1, the J gene TRBJ2-3; 15 bases fit TRBD2. The CDR3 spans 17 residues. Germline CDR1 SGHRS, CDR2 YFSETQ. V lost 0 bases and J lost 5; bases outside the gene matches: 4. The CDR3 protein is CASSLAMGLAGGDTQYF. The CDR3 DNA sequence: TGCGCCAGCAGCTTGGCCATGGGACTAGCGGGGGGAGATACGCAGTATTTT.

This clonotype was observed a handful of times. The chain is built from TRBV12-3 or TRBV12-4 and TRBJ2-7; 10 nucleotides agree with TRBD2. Trimming removed 3 bases from V and 7 bases from J; junction bases left unmatched: 6. The CDR3 spans 14 residues. The CDR3 reads CASSFPASGGEQYF. CDR3 nucleotide sequence: TGTGCCAGCAGTTTTCCGGCTAGCGGGGGTGAGCAGTACTTC.

This chain connects TRBV6-2 or TRBV6-3 to TRBJ2-5; TRBD1 might be the D (5 bases). Trimming shortened V by 6 bases and J by 7 bases, and 15 bases separated the two germline ends. This CDR3 contains 13 residues. Germline assignment: CDR1 MNHEY and CDR2 SVGEGT. This CDR3 reads CASRPLWGGTQYF. The CDR3, as DNA: TGTGCCAGCAGGCCTCTGTGGGGCGGGACCCAGTACTTC.

A few counts support this clonotype. This chain uses TRBV4-2 with TRBJ2-1; 11 bases fit TRBD1. V gave up 0 bases and J gave up 7 bases; unmatched junction bases: 5. The germline V gene has CDR1 LGHNA and CDR2 YNFKEQ. This CDR3 contains 16 residues. As DNA, the CDR3 is TGTGCCAGCAGCCAAGAGGGGACAGGGGGTAAGAATGAGCAGTTCTTC. This codes for CASSQEGTGGKNEQFF.

The V and J genes are TRBV5-1 and TRBJ2-7; the D is unclear. The V and J ends lost 4 bases and 0 bases respectively, with 14 bases between them. The germline V gene has CDR1 SGHRS and CDR2 YFSETQ. The CDR3 runs to 15 residues. CDR3 loop: CASSTDGVSSYEQYF. The CDR3 coding sequence is TGCGCCAGCAGCACTGATGGGGTGAGCTCCTACGAGCAGTACTTC. Full variable domain (outside the CDR3, taken from reference TRBV5-1 and TRBJ2-7): KAGVTQTPRYLIKTRGQQVTLSCSPISGHRSVSWYQQTPGQGLQFLFEYFSETQRNKGNFPGRFSGRQFSNSRSEMNVSTLELGDSALYLCASSTDGVSSYEQYFGPGTRLTVT.

This clonotype was counted many times. The chain has TRBV18 and TRBJ2-5; 9 nucleotides agree with TRBD2. V gave up 4 bases and J gave up 5 bases; unmatched junction bases: 14. This CDR3 is 17 amino acids long. In germline, CDR1 is KGHSH, CDR2 LQKENI. CDR3 bases: TGTGCCAGCTCACTACAAGTCCTAGCGGGGTCTGAGGAGACCCAGTACTTC. Translating gives CASSLQVLAGSEETQYF. The whole variable domain, remainder taken from reference TRBV18 and TRBJ2-5, is NAGVMQNPRHLVRRRGQEARLRCSPMKGHSHVYWYRQLPEEGLKFMVYLQKENIIDESGMPKERFSAEFPKEGPSILRIQQVVRGDSAAYFCASSLQVLAGSEETQYFGPGTRLLVL.

This clonotype has only a few counts. This chain uses TRBV3-1 with TRBJ2-1, with 9 nucleotides matching TRBD2. Germline assignment: CDR1 LGHDT and CDR2 YNNKEL (reference sequence). This CDR3 spans 15 amino acids. J was trimmed by 6 bases and V by 4 bases; bases with no gene match: 7. CDR3 residues: CASSPRLAAANEQFF. The CDR3 DNA sequence: TGTGCCAGCAGCCCGAGACTAGCGGCAGCCAATGAGCAGTTCTTC.

The rearrangement joins TRBV5-1 to TRBJ2-4, with D possibly being TRBD1 (6 bases). CDR1 SGHRS and CDR2 YFSETQ come from the germline V gene. CDR3 length: 15 residues. Trimming took 1 base from V and 5 from J, leaving 13 bases between them. CDR3 sequence: CASSLLSGVENIQYF. CDR3 DNA sequence: TGCGCCAGCAGCTTGTTGTCAGGGGTGGAAAACATTCAGTACTTC.

This clonotype came up a few times. The rearrangement uses TRBV12-3 or TRBV12-4 and TRBJ1-2; D remains ambiguous. The CDR3 has 13 amino acids. V lost 5 bases and J 3 bases, leaving 10 bases between the germline ends. The CDR3 DNA reads TGTGCCAGCAGTGTCGACGGCGACTATGGCTACACCTTC. Translating gives CASSVDGDYGYTF.

This clonotype appeared a few times. The rearrangement uses TRBV12-3 or TRBV12-4 and TRBJ2-1; 10 bases agree with TRBD1. The CDR3 runs 15 residues. The V and J ends lost 1 base and 7 bases, in that order; junction bases with no gene match: 4. CDR3 loop: CASSLGQGARNEQFF. The CDR3, as DNA: TGTGCCAGCAGTTTAGGACAGGGGGCGAGGAATGAGCAGTTCTTC.